This TCR beta chain stems from a study of PD-L1 blockade in urothelial cancer. For the study at large: Most of the 29 patients were men whose urothelial cancer was bladder-origin. After treatment start, blood was analyzed at 3 weeks (second dose) and at 6 weeks. Blood samples had a median of approximately 150,000 T cells, 75,000 or so unique TCRs, and clonality 0.080.

Time point here: pretreatment peripheral blood. Each patient contributed between 1 and 8 total time points of blood mononuclear cells, pretreatment and during treatment. The table came from immunoSEQ multiplex PCR; TCRdb's copy has only in-frame clones and leaves some out. The table records roughly 63,000 clones, about 86% of them present only once. The CDR3 is 14 residues long. V shed 4 bases and J shed 3 bases, with 13 bases lying between them. Germline V gene sequence: CDR1 SGHRS, CDR2 YFSETQ. Source: PBMCs, taken around atezolizumab (anti-PD-L1) treatment. This rearrangement joins TRBV5-1 to TRBJ1-1, with a possible D match to TRBD1 (6 bases). The source of this sequence is a man aged 70 or older with urothelial cancer. The CDR3 bases are TGCGCCAGCAGCAACCAAGGGGGGGACACTGAAGCTTTCTTT. As protein: CASSNQGGDTEAFF.